Below, 3 T cell receptor beta chains from the same sample are listed, as sequenced in a study of CD8+ T cells in alopecia areata. In each case, RNA was isolated and then reverse transcribed into cDNA as the sequencing template. Profiled with immunoSEQ multiplex PCR; TCRdb holds only in-frame clones, not every one. The sample has over 100,000 clones; approximately 54% are singletons. The treatment here: oral pan-JAK inhibitor, 5-10 mg twice daily. The starting material was CD8+ T cells sorted from blood, obtained at week 24, from a patient treated with tofacitinib. The source of these receptors is a human donor with alopecia areata.

The CDR3 bases are TGTGCCAGCAGCCCCGGGGGCTCTGGGGCCAACGTCCTGACTTTC. It encodes CASSPGGSGANVLTF. The V gene is TRBV13, the J gene TRBJ2-6, with D possibly being TRBD2 (6 bases). V lost 5 bases and J 0 bases, leaving 8 bases between the germline ends. Germline assignment: CDR1 PRHDT and CDR2 FYEKMQ (reference sequence). This CDR3 is built from 15 residues.

Only a few counts were recorded for this clone. J is TRBJ2-1 and V is TRBV27; 11 bases line up with TRBD2. V was pared by 5 bases and J by 2 bases, with 5 bases of the junction left unmatched. Germline CDR1 is MNHEY and CDR2 is SMNVEV (reference sequence). The CDR3 length is 16 residues. CDR3: CASSDPTSGTYNEQFF. The CDR3 nucleotides are TGTGCCAGCAGTGACCCGACTAGCGGGACCTACAATGAGCAGTTCTTC.

This chain uses TRBV27 with TRBJ1-2; 10 bases are shared with TRBD1. The CDR3 is 14 amino acids. After removal of 6 bases from V and 2 bases from J, the junction contained 3 bases not matched to a gene. Germline V lookup: CDR1 MNHEY, CDR2 SMNVEV (reference sequence). CDR3 bases: TGTGCCAGCAGCCCGGGACAGGGGAACTATGGCTACACCTTC. Translation gives CASSPGQGNYGYTF.